This T cell receptor (beta chain) was captured in a study of CD8+CD57+ T cells in acquired aplastic anemia. CDR1 SGHVS and CDR2 FQNEAQ come from the germline V gene. This CDR3 has 17 residues. The ends lost 0 bases at V and 3 bases at J; junction bases unmatched: 9. Genomic DNA, serving as template, underwent TCR beta VDJ and CDR3 profiling. Each CDR3 protein is one row after TCRdb ran MiXCR on the reads. The table lists around 190,000 distinct CDR3 sequences, over 60% of them singletons. The gene calls are TRBV7-8 and TRBJ2-3, with TRBD2 identical over 7 bases. This TCR derives from a human donor in good health. Sequenced: sorted CD4+, CD8+, or CD8+CD57+ T cells (not recorded which) from PBMCs. The CDR3 sequence is CASSLALRDYTTDTQYF. The CDR3 DNA reads as TGTGCCAGCAGCTTAGCCCTACGGGACTACACGACAGATACGCAGTATTTT.